The 5 T cell receptor beta chains in this list originate from one sample, sequenced in a study of cytomegalovirus exposure and HLA in healthy donors. In the PCR, 60 Vbeta and 13 Jbeta primers were used. TCRdb's table, derived via immunoSEQ multiplex PCR, lists solely in-frame clones and lacks some. The repertoire consists of some 160,000 clones, with over 70% occurring once and the leading ten covering around 7%. Sequencing was carried out using PBMCs. These receptors were taken from a woman in her forties in good health and CMV-seropositive.

The chain is built from TRBV30 and TRBJ2-7, with D possibly being TRBD1 (5 bases). CDR3 size: 12 residues. V was cut by 3 bases and J by 3 bases, with 9 bases left in between. CDR1 and CDR2 from the germline V gene are GTSNPN and SVGIG (reference sequence). The CDR3, as DNA: TGTGCCTGGAGCTTTCAGGGCTACGAGCAGTACTTC. Encoded protein: CAWSFQGYEQYF.

V gene TRBV7-8 combines with J gene TRBJ2-5; 8 bases line up with TRBD1. CDR1 and CDR2 (germline): SGHVS, FQNEAQ. V lost 0 bases and J lost 5; bases outside the gene matches: 5. CDR3 length equals 15 residues. The CDR3 spells CASSLAGQASETQYF. The DNA for the CDR3 is TGTGCCAGCAGCTTAGCGGGACAGGCTAGCGAGACCCAGTACTTC.

The gene calls are TRBV7-8 and TRBJ2-7; TRBD2 aligns across 7 bases. This CDR3 region has 17 residues. Germline CDR1 and CDR2: SGHVS and FQNEAQ. V gave up 5 bases and J gave up 2 bases; unmatched junction bases: 15. CDR3 sequence: CASSKQTAGGDPYEQYF. CDR3 sequence (DNA): TGTGCCAGCAGCAAGCAGACAGCTGGGGGGGACCCCTACGAGCAGTACTTC.

A single count supports this clone. The V gene is TRBV5-1, the J gene TRBJ2-1; no definite D call. The CDR3 spans 15 residues. Per germline, CDR1 SGHRS and CDR2 YFSETQ. Trimming took off 3 bases at V and 0 bases at J, with 10 bases between the two ends. CDR3 in amino acids: CASSSVRSSYNEQFF. Here the CDR3 DNA reads TGCGCCAGCAGCTCCGTAAGGAGCTCCTACAATGAGCAGTTCTTC. Full variable domain (rest looked up from reference TRBV5-1 and TRBJ2-1): KAGVTQTPRYLIKTRGQQVTLSCSPISGHRSVSWYQQTPGQGLQFLFEYFSETQRNKGNFPGRFSGRQFSNSRSEMNVSTLELGDSALYLCASSSVRSSYNEQFFGPGTRLTVL.

The chain is built from TRBV7-9 and TRBJ1-2; 10 bases are shared with TRBD1. Germline loops: CDR1 SEHNR, CDR2 FQNEAQ (reference sequence). The CDR3 sequence is 19 residues long. V shed 4 bases, J shed 4 bases, and the junction held 18 bases outside the gene matches. The DNA of the CDR3 is TGTGCCAGCAGCTCATCGGGACAGGGGATCACGGGCGCTCTCTATGGCTACACCTTC. Its translation is CASSSSGQGITGALYGYTF. The full variable domain, in which reference TRBV7-9 and TRBJ1-2 provide the parts outside the CDR3, is DTGVSQNPRHKITKRGQNVTFRCDPISEHNRLYWYRQTLGQGPEFLTYFQNEAQLEKSRLLSDRFSAERPKGSFSTLEIQRTEQGDSAMYLCASSSSGQGITGALYGYTFGSGTRLTVV.